The next 29 T cell receptor beta chains were all read from a single sample in a study of CD8 T cells in ankylosing spondylitis. Study-level results: Typical of ankylosing spondylitis blood, it appeared, was a TCR beta motif of fewer than ten highly homologous variants.

Their antigens are not known. TCRdb ran MiXCR on the 5' RACE reads and lists one entry per CDR3 protein. Among some 200,000 distinct CDR3 sequences listed, around 6.6% were seen once. Sample: blood, either unsorted or a sorted T cell fraction (not recorded which). The source is a male donor with ankylosing spondylitis.

The rearrangement joins TRBV11-2 to TRBJ2-5; the match to TRBD1 covers 11 bases. The CDR3 totals 18 residues. Losses at the gene ends were 3 bases for V and 0 bases for J; bases not matched to a gene: 9. The germline CDR1 and CDR2 sequences are SGHAT and FQNNGV. CDR3 nucleotide sequence: TGTGCCAGCAGCTTCCGGGACAGGGGGTTCGCGGACCAAGAGACCCAGTACTTC. Its protein product is CASSFRDRGFADQETQYF.

At least ten counts were recorded for this clonotype. The chain recombines TRBV7-9 with TRBJ2-1; 9 bases line up with TRBD1. With 5 bases clipped from V and 5 bases from J, the junction kept 7 bases outside the gene matches. The CDR3 runs 15 residues. Germline lookup yields CDR1 SEHNR and CDR2 FQNEAQ (reference sequence). The CDR3 DNA is TGTGCCAGCAGCCCGGGACAGGGTAAAGACAATGAGCAGTTCTTC. Translated, it gives CASSPGQGKDNEQFF.

In its sample, this clonotype was seen many times. V and J are TRBV20-1 and TRBJ1-2; no clear D gene. The germline gives CDR1 DFQATT, CDR2 SNEGSKA (reference sequence). V was trimmed by 2 bases and J by 6 bases, leaving 4 bases between them. The CDR3 covers 10 residues. The CDR3 region is CSARTHGYTF. The CDR3 nucleotides are TGCAGTGCTAGAACCCATGGCTACACCTTC.

This clonotype appeared many times. The chain uses TRBV29-1 and TRBJ2-1; 11 bases align to TRBD2. Trimming at V came to 5 bases and at J to 9 bases, leaving 12 bases not matched to a gene. Germline CDR1 and CDR2: SQVTM and ANQGSEA. This CDR3 has 15 residues. CDR3 coding DNA: TGCAGCGTTTTGGGACTAGCGGCGAGCGGCGCTGAGCAGTTCTTC. Its translation: CSVLGLAASGAEQFF.

This clonotype was seen many times. The J gene is TRBJ1-1, the V gene TRBV27, with 8 bases identical to TRBD1. Germline V gives CDR1 MNHEY, CDR2 SMNVEV (reference sequence). The ends lost 2 bases at V and 5 bases at J; junction bases unmatched: 10. The CDR3 totals 16 residues. The CDR3 DNA follows: TGTGCCAGCAGTTTAGGCCAGGGGGCTGGGGAAACTGAAGCTTTCTTT. Its translation: CASSLGQGAGETEAFF.

This chain joins TRBV27 and TRBJ2-2, with D unclear. The CDR3 has 16 amino acids. Germline loops: CDR1 MNHEY, CDR2 SMNVEV (reference sequence). V was cut by 5 bases and J by 7 bases, with 20 bases left in between. CDR3 coding DNA: TGTGCCAGCAGTGGCGATTTATGGATGGGTGGCGGGGAGCTGTTTTTT. Protein sequence: CASSGDLWMGGGELFF.

This clonotype was recorded many times. V is TRBV4-1 and J is TRBJ1-5, with a weak D call TRBD1 (5 bases). CDR1 is MGHRA, CDR2 YSYEKL, per germline. Between the trimmed V and J ends, which lost 0 bases and 2 bases, there was a span of 8 bases. CDR3 length: 15 amino acids. DNA for the CDR3: TGCGCCAGCAGCCAAGAGCGGGGCCGCAATCAGCCCCAGCATTTT. It translates to CASSQERGRNQPQHF.

This clonotype came up many times. The rearrangement links TRBV4-1 to TRBJ1-5, with D possibly being TRBD1 (5 bases). The CDR3 is 17 residues long. V lost 4 bases and J 2 bases, leaving 18 bases between the germline ends. The germline gives CDR1 MGHRA, CDR2 YSYEKL. The CDR3 nucleotides are TGCGCCAGCAGCCCCGTTCGGGGGGAGTACGGCAATCAGCCCCAGCATTTT. Its translation is CASSPVRGEYGNQPQHF.

This clonotype has a count of ten or more. The rearrangement joins TRBV29-1 to TRBJ2-1; D may correspond to TRBD1 or TRBD2 (5 bases each). The V gene's germline CDR1 is SQVTM and CDR2 ANQGSEA. The CDR3 totals 15 residues. V lost 3 bases to trimming and J lost 0 bases, with 12 bases between them. The CDR3 sequence is CSVDRGARSYNEQFF. Written as DNA, the CDR3 is TGCAGCGTTGATCGGGGCGCACGCTCCTACAATGAGCAGTTCTTC.

This clonotype has ten or more counts. This chain connects TRBV2 to TRBJ1-6; D gene ambiguous. The germline V and J ends were trimmed by 2 bases and 0 bases, with 11 bases remaining between them. Germline CDR1 reads SNHLY; CDR2 reads FYNNEI. The CDR3 is 17 residues long. As DNA, the CDR3 is TGTGCCAGCAGTGAATCCCATTGGAGCTCCTATAATTCACCCCTCCACTTT. Translating gives CASSESHWSSYNSPLHF.

This clonotype showed up just a few times. This chain joins TRBV7-9 and TRBJ1-2; no clear D gene. Trimming removed 5 bases at V and 7 bases at J, with 8 bases between. The CDR3 sequence is 11 residues long. Germline V gives CDR1 SEHNR, CDR2 FQNEAQ (reference sequence). DNA of the CDR3: TGTGCCAGCAGCCGATCCGGTGGCTACACCTTC. This translates into CASSRSGGYTF. The full variable domain, its missing parts supplied by reference TRBV7-9 and TRBJ1-2, is DTGVSQNPRHKITKRGQNVTFRCDPISEHNRLYWYRQTLGQGPEFLTYFQNEAQLEKSRLLSDRFSAERPKGSFSTLEIQRTEQGDSAMYLCASSRSGGYTFGSGTRLTVV.

The sample holds many counts of this clonotype. CDR3 region: CASSLGGASTDTQYF. The CDR3 nucleotides are TGTGCCAGCAGCTTAGGTGGAGCTAGCACAGATACGCAGTATTTT. This chain connects TRBV7-9 to TRBJ2-3; no clear D gene. Germline CDR1 reads SEHNR; CDR2 reads FQNEAQ (reference sequence). Deletions cut 1 base from V and 0 bases from J, with 8 bases between. The CDR3 runs 15 residues.

The rearrangement joins TRBV4-3 to TRBJ2-6, with a weak D call TRBD1 (6 bases). The V end lost 6 bases, the J end lost 0 bases, and 12 bases lay between the germline ends. The CDR3 contains 16 residues. Germline-derived CDR1 and CDR2 are LGHNA and YSLEER. The CDR3: CASRTGYLSGANVLTF. CDR3 in DNA: TGCGCCAGCAGAACAGGGTACCTCTCTGGGGCCAACGTCCTGACTTTC.

This clonotype has just a few counts. The chain links TRBV6-2 or TRBV6-3 to TRBJ1-1; 9 positions agree with TRBD1. The V gene end was trimmed by 6 bases and the J gene end by 3 bases; junction bases not matched to a gene: 5. This CDR3 has 14 residues. The germline CDR1 and CDR2 sequences are MNHEY and SVGEGT. The CDR3 protein is CASRPGQGYTEAFF. The CDR3 nucleotides are TGTGCCAGCAGGCCAGGACAGGGGTACACTGAAGCTTTCTTT.

This clonotype was picked up many times. The V and J genes are TRBV5-5 and TRBJ2-7; D may be TRBD1 or TRBD2 (5 bases each). Germline V gene sequence: CDR1 SGHKS, CDR2 YYEKEE (reference sequence). Trimming removed 3 bases from V and 4 bases from J, with 11 bases in between. This CDR3 has 13 residues. CDR3 nucleotide sequence: TGTGCCAGCAGCTGGGGGTTGGGGTACGAGCAGTACTTC. It codes for CASSWGLGYEQYF.

The rearrangement joins TRBV5-1 to TRBJ2-1; 13 bases are shared with TRBD2. This CDR3 has 16 residues. V was pared by 4 bases and J by 9 bases, with 10 bases of the junction left unmatched. Germline CDR1 and CDR2: SGHRS and YFSETQ. The CDR3 sequence: CASSGSGTSGMFEQFF. The CDR3 region has the DNA TGCGCCAGCAGCGGAAGCGGGACTAGCGGGATGTTTGAGCAGTTCTTC.

The chain employs TRBV12-3 or TRBV12-4 and TRBJ1-6; D remains unclear. Deletions cut 3 bases from V and 6 bases from J, with 12 bases between. The CDR3 length is 15 residues. This CDR3 reads CASSFSRSSNSPLHF. DNA of the CDR3: TGTGCCAGCAGTTTTTCCAGGTCGAGTAATTCACCCCTCCACTTT.

V gene TRBV6-1 combines with J gene TRBJ2-2, with TRBD2 matching 10 bases. CDR1 and CDR2 (germline): MNHNS, SASEGT. J was trimmed by 4 bases and V by 5 bases; bases with no gene match: 1. The CDR3 consists of 14 residues. CDR3 loop: CASSSGRATGELFF. The DNA for the CDR3 is TGTGCCAGCAGTAGCGGGAGGGCCACCGGGGAGCTGTTTTTT.

This chain uses TRBV27 with TRBJ2-1; D is unresolved. The CDR3 contains 14 residues. The germline V and J ends were trimmed by 3 bases and 9 bases, with 15 bases remaining between them. Germline V gives CDR1 MNHEY, CDR2 SMNVEV (reference sequence). CDR3 in amino acids: CASSLRTVLGEQFF. The CDR3 coding sequence is TGTGCCAGCAGTTTGAGGACGGTCCTGGGTGAGCAGTTCTTC.

The table lists this clonotype with many counts. The chain uses TRBV2 and TRBJ2-5; 10 bases agree with TRBD1. Trimming at V came to 6 bases and at J to 4 bases, leaving 5 bases not matched to a gene. Germline V gives CDR1 SNHLY, CDR2 FYNNEI. The CDR3 covers 14 residues. Written as DNA, the CDR3 is TGTGCCAGCAGGCAGACAGGGGGCAGAGAGACCCAGTACTTC. This gives the protein CASRQTGGRETQYF. The entire variable domain, with the rest obtained from reference TRBV2 and TRBJ2-5, is as follows: EPEVTQTPSHQVTQMGQEVILRCVPISNHLYFYWYRQILGQKVEFLVSFYNNEISEKSEIFDDQFSVERPDGSNFTLKIRSTKLEDSAMYFCASRQTGGRETQYFGPGTRLLVL.

This clonotype was found a few times. The rearrangement uses TRBV9 and TRBJ2-1; possible D gene TRBD2, 6 bases. CDR3 length: 13 amino acids. Germline lookup yields CDR1 SGDLS and CDR2 YYNGEE. V gave up 3 bases and J gave up 9 bases, with 13 bases separating them. In nucleotides, the CDR3 is TGTGCCAGCAGCGCGACTAGTACTGGTGAGCAGTTCTTC. Its translation: CASSATSTGEQFF.

In its sample, this clonotype was seen many times. The chain recombines TRBV7-2 with TRBJ2-1, with 11 bases that match TRBD2. The V segment lost 0 bases and the J segment 10 bases; nucleotides outside the gene matches: 5. The CDR3 has 15 amino acids. Germline V gene lookup returns CDR1 SGHTA and CDR2 FQGNSA. For the CDR3, the DNA is TGTGCCAGCAGCTTAGCTAGCGGGGGGGCCAGGGAGCAGTTCTTC. This translates into CASSLASGGAREQFF.

This clonotype was counted between two and nine times. For the CDR3, the DNA is TGCAGCGTAACGGGGGGGACACAATTGAACGAGCAGTACTTC. This codes for CSVTGGTQLNEQYF. The chain couples TRBV29-1 to TRBJ2-7; 8 bases line up with TRBD2. Germline CDR1 is SQVTM and CDR2 is ANQGSEA. V lost 6 bases to trimming and J lost 5 bases; unmatched junction nucleotides: 12. The length of the CDR3 is 14 residues.

The rearrangement joins TRBV6-2 or TRBV6-3 to TRBJ2-2, with D unclear. The germline V gene has CDR1 MNHEY and CDR2 SVGEGT. Trimming pared 5 bases from V and 4 bases from J, leaving 11 bases between. This CDR3 has 14 amino acids. CDR3 amino acids: CASSTPGPTGELFF. In nucleotides, the CDR3 is TGTGCCAGCAGTACCCCGGGCCCCACCGGGGAGCTGTTTTTT.

This clonotype has at least ten counts. V usage is TRBV20-1 and J usage is TRBJ2-1; 8 bases fit TRBD2. V lost 1 base, J lost 9 bases, and 5 bases stayed unmatched. The CDR3 totals 13 residues. Germline CDR1 reads DFQATT; CDR2 reads SNEGSKA (reference sequence). The CDR3 here is CSARVGSGGEQFF. CDR3 nucleotides: TGCAGTGCTAGAGTCGGGAGCGGGGGTGAGCAGTTCTTC.

This clonotype has at least ten counts. The J gene is TRBJ2-1, the V gene TRBV12-3 or TRBV12-4; tentative D call: TRBD2 (6 bases). Trimming stripped 7 bases from V and 4 bases from J, with 17 bases between. The CDR3 has 15 residues. This CDR3 is CASNILGDSYNEQFF. The CDR3 nucleotides read TGTGCCAGCAACATACTGGGGGACTCGTACAATGAGCAGTTCTTC.

This chain uses TRBV30 with TRBJ2-3, with no clear D. In germline, CDR1 is GTSNPN, CDR2 SVGIG (reference sequence). V lost 0 bases and J 2 bases, leaving 15 bases between the germline ends. There are 16 residues in the CDR3. The CDR3 DNA follows: TGTGCCTGGAGTGTTCCCGATGCCTTCCCCACAGATACGCAGTATTTT. It specifies CAWSVPDAFPTDTQYF.

This clonotype was counted ten times or more. This chain connects TRBV29-1 to TRBJ1-4, with TRBD1 as a possible D gene (5 bases). CDR1 and CDR2 from the germline V gene are SQVTM and ANQGSEA. The ends were cut back, 7 bases at V and 3 bases at J, with 12 bases in the middle. CDR3 size: 13 residues. CDR3 sequence reads: CSAAWDSNEKLFF. The CDR3 DNA reads TGCAGCGCTGCCTGGGACTCTAATGAAAAACTGTTTTTT.

This clonotype has at least ten counts. The V gene is TRBV7-8, the J gene TRBJ2-1; D unresolved. This CDR3 is 14 amino acids long. CDR1 is SGHVS and CDR2 is FQNEAQ in the germline V gene. V was trimmed by 7 bases and J by 4 bases, leaving 14 bases between them. In DNA form, the CDR3 reads TGTGCCAGCACCCTCGGCCAGCCGTACAATGAGCAGTTCTTC. Protein: CASTLGQPYNEQFF. The full variable domain, rest sourced from reference TRBV7-8 and TRBJ2-1, is GAGVSQSPRYKVAKRGQDVALRCDPISGHVSLFWYQQALGQGPEFLTYFQNEAQLDKSGLPSDRFFAERPEGSVSTLKIQRTQQEDSAVYLCASTLGQPYNEQFFGPGTRLTVL.